Below, one TCR beta chain is given with its context. Its antigen is undetermined. This CDR3 has 17 amino acids. Per germline, CDR1 MGHRA and CDR2 YSYEKL. J was trimmed by 4 bases and V by 0 bases; bases with no gene match: 3. MiXCR, run by TCRdb on the RT-PCR reads, gives a single entry per CDR3 protein. This table holds over 450,000 distinct CDR3 sequences, over 10% found once. The sample comes from a study of response to subunit inactivated influenza vaccine. Overall study findings and caveats: Seasonal influenza vaccination, on each occasion, was suggested by the authors to recruit few new T cells.

The source was PBMCs from blood, collected more than 35 days after vaccination. This sequence originates from a man over 45 who received an inactivated influenza vaccine. The chain carries TRBV4-1 and TRBJ2-1, with TRBD2 matching 13 bases. CDR3 amino acids: CASSQDQLAGGYNEQFF. Here the CDR3 DNA reads TGCGCCAGCAGCCAAGACCAACTAGCGGGGGGGTACAATGAGCAGTTCTTC.